Given below is one TCR beta chain in context. Authors' data handling: The authors estimated nucleated cell counts from reference gene primer amplification. TCRdb's table, derived via immunoSEQ multiplex PCR, lists solely in-frame clones and lacks some. Clonal size and the V and J genes are those of that table, whereas D and trimming came from the DNA. The sample comprises some 170,000 clones, 65% to 85% of which are singletons, and approximately 11% rests with the top ten. This sample was taken from a study of blood T cell repertoires in COVID-19. The CDR3 consists of 13 residues. Deletions cut 6 bases from V and 5 bases from J, with 13 bases between. Per the germline V gene, CDR1 is LGHDT and CDR2 is YNNKEL (reference sequence).

The sequenced material came from peripheral blood. The J gene is TRBJ1-1, the V gene TRBV3-1 (or the pseudogene TRBV3-2); D may be TRBD1 (5 bases). This clonotype was sampled from a man aged 55-75 years with active or convalescent COVID-19. For the CDR3, the DNA is TGTGCCAGCAGAAGGGAAGGGGCTACTGAAGCTTTCTTT. Residues: CASRREGATEAFF.